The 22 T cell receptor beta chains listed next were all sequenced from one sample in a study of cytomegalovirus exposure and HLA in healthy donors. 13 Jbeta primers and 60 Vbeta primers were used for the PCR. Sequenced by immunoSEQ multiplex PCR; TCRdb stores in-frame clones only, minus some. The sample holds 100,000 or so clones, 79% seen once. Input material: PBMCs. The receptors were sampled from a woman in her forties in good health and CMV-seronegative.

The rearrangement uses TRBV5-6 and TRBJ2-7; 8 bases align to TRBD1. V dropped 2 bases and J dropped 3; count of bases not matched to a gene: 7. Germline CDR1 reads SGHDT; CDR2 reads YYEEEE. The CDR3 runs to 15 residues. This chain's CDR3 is CASSFRDRIFYEQYF. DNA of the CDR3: TGTGCCAGCAGCTTTCGGGACAGGATATTCTACGAGCAGTACTTC.

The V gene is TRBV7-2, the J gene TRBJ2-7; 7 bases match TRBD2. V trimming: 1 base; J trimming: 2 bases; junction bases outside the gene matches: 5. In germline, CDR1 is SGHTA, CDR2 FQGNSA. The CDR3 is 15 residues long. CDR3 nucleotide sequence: TGTGCCAGCAGCTTAGAGAGGGGAGGGACCTACGAGCAGTACTTC. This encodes CASSLERGGTYEQYF.

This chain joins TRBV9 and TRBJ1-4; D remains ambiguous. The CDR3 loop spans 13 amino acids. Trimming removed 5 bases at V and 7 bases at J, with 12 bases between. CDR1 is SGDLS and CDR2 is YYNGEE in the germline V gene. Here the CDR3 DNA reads TGTGCCAGCAGTGACCTCGAGGGTGAAAAACTGTTTTTT. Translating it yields CASSDLEGEKLFF.

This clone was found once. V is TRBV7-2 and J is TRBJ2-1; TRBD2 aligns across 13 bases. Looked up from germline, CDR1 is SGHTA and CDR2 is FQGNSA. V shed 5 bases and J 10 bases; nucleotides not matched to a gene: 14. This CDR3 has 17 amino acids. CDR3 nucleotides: TGTGCCAGCAGCGTACGATCCGGGACTAGCGGGACCAGGGAGCAGTTCTTC. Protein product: CASSVRSGTSGTREQFF.

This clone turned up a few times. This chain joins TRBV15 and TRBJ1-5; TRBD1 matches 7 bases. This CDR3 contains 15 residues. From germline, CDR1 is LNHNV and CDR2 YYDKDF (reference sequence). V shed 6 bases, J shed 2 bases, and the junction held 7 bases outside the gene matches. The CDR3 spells CATSRGDRRNQPQHF. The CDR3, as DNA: TGTGCCACCAGTCGTGGGGACAGACGCAATCAGCCCCAGCATTTT.

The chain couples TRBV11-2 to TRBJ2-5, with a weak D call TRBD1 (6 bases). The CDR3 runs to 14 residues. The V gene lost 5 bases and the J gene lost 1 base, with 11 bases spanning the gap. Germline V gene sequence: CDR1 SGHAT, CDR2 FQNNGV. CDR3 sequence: CASSRGTSQETQYF. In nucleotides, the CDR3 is TGTGCCAGCAGCCGTGGGACAAGCCAAGAGACCCAGTACTTC.

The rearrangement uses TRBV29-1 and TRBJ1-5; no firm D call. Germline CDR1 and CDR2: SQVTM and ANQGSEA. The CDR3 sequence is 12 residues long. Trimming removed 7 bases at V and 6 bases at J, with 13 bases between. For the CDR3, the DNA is TGCAGCGCTTACACGCCTGGTCAGCCCCAGCATTTT. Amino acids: CSAYTPGQPQHF.

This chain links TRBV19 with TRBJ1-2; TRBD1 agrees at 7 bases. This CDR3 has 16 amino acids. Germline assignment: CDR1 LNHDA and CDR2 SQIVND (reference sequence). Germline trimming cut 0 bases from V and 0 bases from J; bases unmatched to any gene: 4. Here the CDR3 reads CASSIDGTDPNYGYTF. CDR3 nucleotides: TGTGCCAGTAGTATAGATGGGACAGACCCTAACTATGGCTACACCTTC.

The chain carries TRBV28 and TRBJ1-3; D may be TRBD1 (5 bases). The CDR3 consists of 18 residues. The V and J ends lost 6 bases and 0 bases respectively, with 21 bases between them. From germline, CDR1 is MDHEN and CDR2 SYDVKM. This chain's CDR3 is CASSTPDSNLDSGNTIYF. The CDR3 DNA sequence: TGTGCCAGCAGCACTCCCGACAGTAATTTGGACTCTGGAAACACCATATATTTT. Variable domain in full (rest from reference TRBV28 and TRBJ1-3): DVKVTQSSRYLVKRTGEKVFLECVQDMDHENMFWYRQDPGLGLRLIYFSYDVKMKEKGDIPEGYSVSREKKERFSLILESASTNQTSMYLCASSTPDSNLDSGNTIYFGEGSWLTVV.

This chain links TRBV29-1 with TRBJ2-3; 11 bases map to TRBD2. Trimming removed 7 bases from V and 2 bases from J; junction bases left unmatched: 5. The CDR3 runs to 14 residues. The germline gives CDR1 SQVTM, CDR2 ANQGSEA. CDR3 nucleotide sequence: TGCAGCGCCGGGACTAGCGGATACACAGATACGCAGTATTTT. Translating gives CSAGTSGYTDTQYF.

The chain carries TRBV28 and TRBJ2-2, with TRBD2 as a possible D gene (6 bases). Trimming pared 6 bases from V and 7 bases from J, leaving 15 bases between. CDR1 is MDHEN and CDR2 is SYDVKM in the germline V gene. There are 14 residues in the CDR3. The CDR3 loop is CASRPPGGGGELFF. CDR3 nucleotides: TGTGCCAGCAGACCTCCCGGGGGTGGCGGGGAGCTGTTTTTT.

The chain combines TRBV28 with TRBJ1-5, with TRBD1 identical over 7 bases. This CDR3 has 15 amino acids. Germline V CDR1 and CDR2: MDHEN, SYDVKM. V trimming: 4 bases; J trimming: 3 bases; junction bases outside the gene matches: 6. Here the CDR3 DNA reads TGTGCCAGCAGTTCTGGTGGGACAGACAATCAGCCCCAGCATTTT. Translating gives CASSSGGTDNQPQHF.

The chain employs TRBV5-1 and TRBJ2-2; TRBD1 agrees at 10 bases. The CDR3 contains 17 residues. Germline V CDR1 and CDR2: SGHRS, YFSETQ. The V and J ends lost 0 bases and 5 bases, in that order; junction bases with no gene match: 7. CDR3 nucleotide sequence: TGCGCCAGCAGCTTGGCCAAAGGGACAGGGGTAACCGGGGAGCTGTTTTTT. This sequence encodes CASSLAKGTGVTGELFF.

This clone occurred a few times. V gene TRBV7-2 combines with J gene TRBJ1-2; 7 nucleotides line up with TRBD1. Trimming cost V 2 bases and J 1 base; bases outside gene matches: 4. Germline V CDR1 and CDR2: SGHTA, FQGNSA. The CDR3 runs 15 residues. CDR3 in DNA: TGTGCCAGCAGCTTAAGGGACAGATTTAACTATGGCTACACCTTC. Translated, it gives CASSLRDRFNYGYTF.

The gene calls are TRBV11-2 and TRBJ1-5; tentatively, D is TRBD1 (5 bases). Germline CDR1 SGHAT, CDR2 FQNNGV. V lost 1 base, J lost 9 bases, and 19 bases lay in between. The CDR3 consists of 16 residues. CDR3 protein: CASSLVGGTGVRPQHF. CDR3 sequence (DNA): TGTGCCAGCAGCTTAGTGGGGGGAACAGGCGTTCGGCCCCAGCATTTT.

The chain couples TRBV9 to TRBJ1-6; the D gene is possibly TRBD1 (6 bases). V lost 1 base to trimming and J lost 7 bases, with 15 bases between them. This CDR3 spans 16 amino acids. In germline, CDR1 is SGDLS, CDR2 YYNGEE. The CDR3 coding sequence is TGTGCCAGCAGCGTATCCCAGGGGCCGGGGAATTCACCCCTCCACTTT. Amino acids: CASSVSQGPGNSPLHF. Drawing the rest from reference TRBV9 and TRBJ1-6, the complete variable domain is DSGVTQTPKHLITATGQRVTLRCSPRSGDLSVYWYQQSLDQGLQFLIQYYNGEERAKGNILERFSAQQFPDLHSELNLSSLELGDSALYFCASSVSQGPGNSPLHFGNGTRLTVT.

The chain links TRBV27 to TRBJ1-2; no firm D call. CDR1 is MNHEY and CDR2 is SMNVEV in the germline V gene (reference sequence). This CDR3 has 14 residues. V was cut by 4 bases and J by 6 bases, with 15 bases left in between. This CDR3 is CASSSAAGPDGYTF. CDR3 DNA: TGTGCCAGCAGTTCAGCGGCCGGGCCAGATGGCTACACCTTC.

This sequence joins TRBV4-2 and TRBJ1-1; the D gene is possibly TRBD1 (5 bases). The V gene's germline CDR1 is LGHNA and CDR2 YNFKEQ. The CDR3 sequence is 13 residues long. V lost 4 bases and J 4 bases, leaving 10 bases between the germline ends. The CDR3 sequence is CASSPWRGTEAFF. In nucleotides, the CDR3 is TGTGCCAGCAGCCCCTGGAGGGGCACTGAAGCTTTCTTT.

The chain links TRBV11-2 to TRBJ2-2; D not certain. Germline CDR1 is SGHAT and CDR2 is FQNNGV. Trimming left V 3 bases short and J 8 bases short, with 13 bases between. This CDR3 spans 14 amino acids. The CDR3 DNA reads TGTGCCAGCAGCTTCAGGCTCTTAGGTGGGGAGCTGTTTTTT. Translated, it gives CASSFRLLGGELFF.

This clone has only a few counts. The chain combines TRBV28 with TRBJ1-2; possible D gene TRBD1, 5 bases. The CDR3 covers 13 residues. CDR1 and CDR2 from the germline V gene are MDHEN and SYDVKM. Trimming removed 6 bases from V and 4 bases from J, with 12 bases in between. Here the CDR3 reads CASRDGGTYGYTF. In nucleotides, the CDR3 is TGTGCCAGCAGGGACGGAGGGACCTATGGCTACACCTTC.

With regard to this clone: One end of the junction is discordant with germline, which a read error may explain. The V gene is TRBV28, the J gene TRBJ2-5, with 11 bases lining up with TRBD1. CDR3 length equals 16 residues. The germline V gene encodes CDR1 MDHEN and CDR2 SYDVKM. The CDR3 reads CASRHWTGGEREAQYF. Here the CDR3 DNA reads TGTGCCAGCAGACACTGGACAGGGGGCGAGAGAGAGGCCCAGTACTTC.

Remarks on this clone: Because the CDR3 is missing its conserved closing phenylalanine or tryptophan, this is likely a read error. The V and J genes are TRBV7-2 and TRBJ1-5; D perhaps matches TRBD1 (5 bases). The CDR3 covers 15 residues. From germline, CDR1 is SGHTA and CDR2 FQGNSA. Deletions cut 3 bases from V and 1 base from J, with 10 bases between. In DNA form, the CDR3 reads TGTGCCAGCAGCTTCCAGGGAGGAAGCAATCAGCCCCAGCATTCT. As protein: CASSFQGGSNQPQHS.